This T cell receptor (beta chain) is drawn from a study of T cell responses to AZD1222 COVID-19 vaccine. Study outcomes and limitations: The reported proportion of spike-specific TCRs targeting unmutated variant regions was nearly half.

With 5 bases clipped from V and 6 bases from J, the junction kept 6 bases outside the gene matches. The CDR3 is made up of 14 amino acids. Germline CDR1 is MNHEY and CDR2 is SVGEGT. Profiling relied on immunoSEQ multiplex PCR, and the TCRdb table lists in-frame clones only, not all of them. The sample has approximately 100,000 clones; about 89% are singletons. This clone was counted a few times. The antigen is undetermined. This chain connects TRBV6-2 or TRBV6-3 to TRBJ2-2; 7 bases line up with TRBD2. This TCR came from an adult in good health. The sequencing here drew on peripheral blood, taken on day 0 of AZD1222 vaccination. The CDR3 here is CASSPGGGAGELFF. The CDR3 nucleotides read TGTGCCAGCAGTCCCGGTGGGGGGGCCGGGGAGCTGTTTTTT.